This T cell receptor (beta chain) stems from a study of regulatory T cells in long-lasting Graves disease. Broader study findings: TRBV28, TRBJ1-2 and TRBJ2-5 were segments that persistent disease favored. Newly diagnosed Graves' patients exceeded persistent ones in TCR diversity.

Time point indicated: persistent/refractory GD, antithyroid drugs over 5 years with positive TRAb. Extracted PBMC RNA gave rise to the TCR library. Graves' disease diagnosis relied on American Thyroid Association guidelines. Germline CDR1 is SNHLY and CDR2 is FYNNEI. The CDR3 consists of 14 residues. Deletions cut 6 bases from V and 1 base from J, with 12 bases between. iRepertoire HTBI primers and Arm-PCR of CDR3 regions built TCR beta libraries. TCRdb reanalysed the multiplex PCR reads using MiXCR and keeps one entry per CDR3 protein. The table records 420,000 or so distinct CDR3 sequences, 20% to 30% of them present only once. This clonotype was found many times. The antigen is undetermined.

The chain is built from TRBV2 and TRBJ1-1; the D is unclear. The material sequenced was peripheral blood mononuclear cells (PBMCs), taken when the disease was refractory, from a patient treated with antithyroid drugs. This TCR was sampled from a female donor with Graves disease. The CDR3 DNA is TGTGCCAGCAGCCCACGGGAGGGGAACACTGAAGCTTTCTTT. It translates to CASSPREGNTEAFF.